This T cell receptor (beta chain) was observed in a study of vaccination and CD4 T cells after COVID-19. Study background: Two of the convalescents were Hispanic, and the group consisted of six males and four females. Study-wide points: Spike mono-reactivity was shown by 304 of 307 vaccine-specific clones in convalescent patients.

The CDR3 length is 16 residues. The trim removed 4 bases at V and 1 base at J, leaving 12 bases unmatched. Germline CDR1 reads GTSNPN; CDR2 reads SVGIG (reference sequence). At the Johns Hopkins FTIC core, DNA taken from cultured CD4+ T cells was sequenced by way of the Oncomine TCR Beta short-read assay. MiXCR was run by TCRdb on the PCR reads, yielding one entry per CDR3 protein. Among 15,000 or so distinct CDR3 sequences listed, almost 40% were seen once. The sample's treatment: approximately 11-day PBMC culture with coronavirus spike peptide pools or control peptides (ViraFEST assay). In its sample, this clonotype was seen once. Its antigen is currently unknown.

The rearrangement links TRBV30 to TRBJ2-7; 8 positions agree with TRBD2. The receptor's source is a human donor who had recovered from COVID-19. Sequencing was carried out using CD4+ T cells from blood, cultured in vitro. The DNA of the CDR3 is TGTGCCTGGATCGGGGGACTTAGCGGGGCTTCCTACGAGCAGTACTTC. Amino acids: CAWIGGLSGASYEQYF.